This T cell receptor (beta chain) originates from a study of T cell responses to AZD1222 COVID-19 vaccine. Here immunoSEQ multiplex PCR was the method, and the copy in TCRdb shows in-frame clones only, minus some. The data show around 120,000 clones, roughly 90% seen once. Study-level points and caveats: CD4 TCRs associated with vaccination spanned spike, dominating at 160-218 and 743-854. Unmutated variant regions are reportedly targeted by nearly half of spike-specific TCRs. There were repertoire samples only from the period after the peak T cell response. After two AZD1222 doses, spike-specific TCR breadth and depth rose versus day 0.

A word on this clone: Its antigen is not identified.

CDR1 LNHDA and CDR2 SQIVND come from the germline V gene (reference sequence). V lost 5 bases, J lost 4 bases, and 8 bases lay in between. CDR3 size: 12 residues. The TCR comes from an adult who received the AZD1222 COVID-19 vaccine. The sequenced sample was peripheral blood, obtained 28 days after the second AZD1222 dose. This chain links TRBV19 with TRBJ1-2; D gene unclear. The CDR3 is CASSGSLYGYTF. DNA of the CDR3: TGTGCCAGTAGTGGTAGTCTCTATGGCTACACCTTC.